This entry lists 14 T cell receptor beta chains sequenced from one sample in a study of T cell repertoires in ileal Crohn's disease. Assay used: immunoSEQ multiplex PCR; TCRdb lists only in-frame clones, some missing. There are about 12,000 clones in the sample; 75% to 90% occur only once, and roughly 11% lies in the top ten. The time point: neoterminal ileum biopsy at postoperative endoscopy, about 6 months after surgery. The sequencing input was ileal tissue. These receptors were taken from an adult with Crohn's disease.

The V gene is TRBV28, the J gene TRBJ2-7, with TRBD2 matching 16 bases. V gave up 3 bases and J gave up 5 bases; unmatched junction bases: 7. CDR1 MDHEN and CDR2 SYDVKM come from the germline V gene. The CDR3 extends over 17 amino acids. The CDR3 loop is CASSFFTGTSGRDEQYF. The CDR3, as DNA: TGTGCCAGCAGTTTCTTCACCGGGACTAGCGGGAGGGACGAGCAGTACTTC. Looking up the rest from reference TRBV28 and TRBJ2-7 gives the full variable domain: DVKVTQSSRYLVKRTGEKVFLECVQDMDHENMFWYRQDPGLGLRLIYFSYDVKMKEKGDIPEGYSVSREKKERFSLILESASTNQTSMYLCASSFFTGTSGRDEQYFGPGTRLTVT.

The chain uses TRBV30 and TRBJ1-2; D may be TRBD1 (5 bases). This CDR3 is 13 amino acids long. Germline V lookup: CDR1 GTSNPN, CDR2 SVGIG (reference sequence). Trimming took off 0 bases at V and 2 bases at J, with 7 bases between the two ends. The CDR3 sequence: CAWSVSGNYGYTF. The DNA for the CDR3 is TGTGCCTGGAGTGTGTCAGGGAACTATGGCTACACCTTC.

This clone has a handful of counts. J is TRBJ2-3 and V is TRBV18; 10 bases fit TRBD2. CDR1 is KGHSH and CDR2 is LQKENI in the germline V gene. The CDR3 is 17 residues long. J gave up 0 bases and V 3 bases, and 6 bases lay outside the gene matches. This CDR3 reads CASSPRTSGVSTDTQYF. CDR3 DNA sequence: TGTGCCAGCTCACCCCGAACTAGCGGGGTTAGCACAGATACGCAGTATTTT.

The chain has TRBV15 and TRBJ2-2, with D perhaps TRBD2 (5 bases). Trimming took 6 bases from V and 4 from J, leaving 15 bases between them. The CDR3 is 15 amino acids. Germline assignment: CDR1 LNHNV and CDR2 YYDKDF (reference sequence). CDR3: CATSETGELTGELFF. Here the CDR3 DNA reads TGTGCCACCAGTGAGACCGGGGAGCTCACCGGGGAGCTGTTTTTT.

The chain has TRBV27 and TRBJ2-1, with 8 positions matching TRBD2. With V trimmed by 6 bases and J by 8 bases, 12 bases remained unmatched. The CDR3 covers 15 residues. The germline V gene has CDR1 MNHEY and CDR2 SMNVEV (reference sequence). The CDR3 region has the DNA TGTGCCAGCAGGGGGCTAGCGGGCATTTTGGATGAGCAGTTCTTC. Translating it yields CASRGLAGILDEQFF.

V and J are TRBV28 and TRBJ2-7; 8 bases fit TRBD1. The CDR3 extends over 12 amino acids. The trim removed 7 bases at V and 9 bases at J, leaving 8 bases unmatched. Per germline, CDR1 MDHEN and CDR2 SYDVKM. The DNA of the CDR3 is TGTGCCAGCACCCCGGGACAGGATTCGCAGTACTTC. Residues: CASTPGQDSQYF.

This clone was observed a few times. V usage is TRBV5-1 and J usage is TRBJ1-6; 8 positions agree with TRBD1. CDR3 length equals 14 residues. Trimming cost V 2 bases and J 7 bases; bases outside gene matches: 2. Germline loops: CDR1 SGHRS, CDR2 YFSETQ. The CDR3 sequence: CASSLQGENSPLHF. The CDR3 DNA sequence: TGCGCCAGCAGCTTACAGGGGGAGAATTCACCCCTCCACTTT.

CDR3 DNA: TGCGCCAGCAGCTTGGATCCGAGCGGGGGGCGGGAGACCCAGTACTTC. Translation: CASSLDPSGGRETQYF. The chain employs TRBV5-1 and TRBJ2-5; 9 bases are shared with TRBD2. The CDR3 is 16 residues long. V was pared by 0 bases and J by 5 bases, with 8 bases of the junction left unmatched. Germline V gene lookup returns CDR1 SGHRS and CDR2 YFSETQ.

The V call is TRBV5-4, the J call TRBJ2-7; D gene uncertain. Trimming cost V 2 bases and J 2 bases, with 8 bases left between them. The CDR3 runs 13 residues. Germline V gene sequence: CDR1 SGHNT, CDR2 YYREEE (reference sequence). CDR3 in amino acids: CASSLKTTYEQYF. CDR3 nucleotide sequence: TGTGCCAGCAGCTTAAAAACTACCTACGAGCAGTACTTC.

The CDR3 nucleotides read TGTGCCAGCAGCTTAAGGACAGGGGATAATGAAAAACTGTTTTTT. Its protein is CASSLRTGDNEKLFF. V usage is TRBV5-4 and J usage is TRBJ1-4; 9 bases line up with TRBD1. This CDR3 comprises 15 residues. Germline loops: CDR1 SGHNT, CDR2 YYREEE (reference sequence). V lost 2 bases to trimming and J lost 4 bases; unmatched junction nucleotides: 3.

The rearrangement uses TRBV30 and TRBJ1-2; weak D call: TRBD1 (6 bases). Germline V gene sequence: CDR1 GTSNPN, CDR2 SVGIG (reference sequence). CDR3 size: 14 residues. Between the trimmed V and J ends, which lost 3 bases and 3 bases, there was a span of 14 bases. The CDR3 sequence is CAWRPTGLDYGYTF. Written as DNA, the CDR3 is TGTGCCTGGAGGCCAACAGGGCTGGACTATGGCTACACCTTC.

This chain uses TRBV5-1 with TRBJ2-1; weak D call: TRBD2 (5 bases). This CDR3 region has 15 residues. Germline CDR1 SGHRS, CDR2 YFSETQ. V lost 0 bases to trimming and J lost 10 bases, with 17 bases between them. The CDR3 reads CASSLGLILEEEQFF. CDR3 DNA: TGCGCCAGCAGCTTGGGCCTAATCCTGGAGGAAGAGCAGTTCTTC.

The chain combines TRBV7-8 with TRBJ1-5; D not resolved. CDR1 SGHVS and CDR2 FQNEAQ come from the germline V gene. CDR3 length: 13 amino acids. The V gene lost 5 bases and the J gene lost 5 bases, with 10 bases spanning the gap. The chain's CDR3 is CASSKGGDQPQHF. CDR3 DNA: TGTGCCAGCAGCAAGGGCGGGGATCAGCCCCAGCATTTT.

The chain is built from TRBV14 and TRBJ2-3; TRBD2 matches at 9 bases. Germline loops: CDR1 SGHDN, CDR2 FVKESK. This CDR3 is 15 amino acids long. Trimming at V came to 4 bases and at J to 6 bases, leaving 8 bases not matched to a gene. In DNA, the CDR3 is TGTGCCAGCAGCCGATTAGCGGGGGAGGGGGATACGCAGTATTTT. Its protein product is CASSRLAGEGDTQYF.